One T cell receptor beta chain is described in this entry. Expressed TCRB transcripts were sequenced after all isolated RNA was converted to cDNA. About 1.01 million reads, on average, were obtained from stem cell-like memory T cell samples. TCRdb keeps only in-frame clones here, not all; method: immunoSEQ multiplex PCR. The profile shows about 110,000 clones, 30% to 50% of them singletons. Sorting based on CD45RO/CCR7/CD25/CD127/CD95/CD27 separated CD4+ naive, central memory, regulatory and stem cell-like memory cells. The entry originates in a study of beta chain features in type 1 diabetes. Input material: stem cell memory CD4+ T cells from blood. This receptor was taken from a woman aged 18-29 years in good health.

CDR3 residues: CASSSGLAGVHEQYF. The CDR3 DNA is TGCGCCAGCAGTTCCGGACTAGCGGGAGTACACGAGCAGTACTTC. J is TRBJ2-7 and V is TRBV5-1; TRBD2 matches 13 bases. Germline CDR1 is SGHRS and CDR2 is YFSETQ. V shed 5 bases and J 5 bases; nucleotides not matched to a gene: 7. CDR3 size: 15 residues.